This TCR beta chain was captured by sequencing in a study of OX40 agonist ivuxolimab in advanced cancers. In the study overall: Six ivuxolimab dose levels, 0.01 to 10 mg/kg, were given intravenously every 2 weeks. Aged 23 to 79 with a mean of 60 years, they were around 85% male. Broader study findings: The study found that CD8+ T cells averaged more expanded clones than CD4+. The authors did not determine the antigen specificity of the expanded peripheral T cells.

As for this clone: Its antigen is currently unknown.

TCRdb keeps only in-frame clones here, not all; method: immunoSEQ multiplex PCR. Among tens of thousands of clones, about nine tenths were seen once, and the ten largest hold 1.3%. The CDR3 has 16 residues. V was clipped by 0 bases and J by 3 bases; unmatched bases: 5. Germline CDR1 reads SGDLS; CDR2 reads YYNGEE. This TCR derives from an adult with an advanced solid tumor such as melanoma, head and neck, liver or kidney cancer. The material sequenced was CD4+ or CD8+ T cells sorted from blood, taken in a trial of the OX40 agonist ivuxolimab. The V gene is TRBV9, the J gene TRBJ2-3; 9 bases are shared with TRBD2. CDR3 amino acids: CASSVDGSGSTDTQYF. The CDR3 bases are TGTGCCAGCAGCGTAGATGGTAGCGGGAGTACAGATACGCAGTATTTT.